A selection of T cell receptor beta chains follows, all from one sample in a study of blood T cell repertoires in COVID-19. Here immunoSEQ multiplex PCR was the method, and the copy in TCRdb shows in-frame clones only, minus some. The data contain around 160,000 clones, around four fifths of them seen just once; the ten biggest clones take up about 3%. Sequencing input: peripheral blood. These receptors were obtained from a woman aged 40-49 years with active or convalescent COVID-19. CDR3s include the opening cysteine and the closing phenylalanine or tryptophan. D genes are given only for firm matches. Expanded clones are given a class, and other clones once, few, many or no size at all.

V,size,J,D,DNA,CDR3
TRBV7-2,few,TRBJ1-6,-,TGTGCCAGCAGCTTATTCGAGACAGGAAGGCCCGCAGTCCACTTT,CASSLFETGRPAVHF
TRBV19,-,TRBJ2-1,TRBD2,TGTGCCAGCCGAAGCGGGGGTTCTTTGGTTGAGCAGTTCTTC,CASRSGGSLVEQFF
TRBV27,-,TRBJ2-3,-,TGTGCCAGCAGGGGGCGCTTTCCCGACACAGATACGCAGTATTTT,CASRGRFPDTDTQYF
TRBV28,-,TRBJ2-7,TRBD1,TGTGCCAGCAGTTTAATAGGGGACAGGGAATCCTACGAGCAGTACTTC,CASSLIGDRESYEQYF
TRBV6-2/TRBV6-3,-,TRBJ2-7,-,TGTGCCAGCAGCCAGGGACTGAACTACGAGCAGTACTTC,CASSQGLNYEQYF
TRBV15,-,TRBJ1-2,-,TGTGCCACCAGCAACGACAGAGACTATGGCTACACCTTC,CATSNDRDYGYTF
TRBV10-2,once,TRBJ2-7,-,TGCGCCAGCAGTGAGCCCCAAGGGGGATACTACGAGCAGTACTTC,CASSEPQGGYYEQYF
TRBV27,-,TRBJ2-2,TRBD1,TGTGCCAGCACCTTCGGACAGGCCGGATTAGCCGGGGAGCTGTTTTTT,CASTFGQAGLAGELFF
TRBV19,-,TRBJ2-3,TRBD2,TGTGCCAGTACGTTCCTAGCGGGCCCCACAGATACGCAGTATTTT,CASTFLAGPTDTQYF
TRBV3-1/TRBV3-2,-,TRBJ1-4,-,TGTGCCAGCAGCTACGGCCCCGCACAGGGTCGAGATGAAAAACTGTTTTTT,CASSYGPAQGRDEKLFF
TRBV21-1,once,TRBJ1-1,-,TGTGCCAGCAGCAAAGCGGAGGGTTTAGACACTGAAGCTTTCTTT,CASSKAEGLDTEAFF
TRBV28,-,TRBJ1-5,-,TGTGCCAGCAGTTTATGGAGTCTGGGGGCTCCCGGGAATAGCAATCAGCCCCAGCATTTT,CASSLWSLGAPGNSNQPQHF
TRBV28,-,TRBJ1-1,TRBD1,TGTGCCAGCGGGACAGGGGGGACTGAAGCTTTCTTT,CASGTGGTEAFF
TRBV6-5,-,TRBJ1-2,-,TGTGCCAGCAGTTACTCGATGGGGGAGGGGGGCTACACCTTC,CASSYSMGEGGYTF
TRBV18,-,TRBJ1-6,-,TGTGCCAGCTCACCACGTCCCAGGGGAGACAATTCACCCCTCCACTTT,CASSPRPRGDNSPLHF
TRBV25-1,once,TRBJ1-3,TRBD1,TGTGCCAGCAGAGCGACAGGGGCTACGGACACCATATATTTT,CASRATGATDTIYF
TRBV18,-,TRBJ1-4,-,TGTGCCAGCTCACTGGGGCGGTACCGAACTAATGAAAAACTGTTTTTT,CASSLGRYRTNEKLFF
TRBV5-6,few,TRBJ2-7,-,TGTGCCAGCAGCGTCCCCGACGGACGGGACTCCCCGAAATACGAGCAGTACTTC,CASSVPDGRDSPKYEQYF
TRBV5-1,-,TRBJ1-1,TRBD1,TGCGCCAGCAGCGGGGACAGGGGGCGGGACACTGAAGCTTTCTTT,CASSGDRGRDTEAFF
TRBV24-1,few,TRBJ2-5,TRBD2,TGTGCCACCAGTGATTCGGGGACTAGCGGGAGCATAGAAGAGACCCAGTACTTC,CATSDSGTSGSIEETQYF
TRBV24-1,-,TRBJ2-1,-,TGTGCCACCAGTGACCAGGGCTTCAGGGTGGGTGGCTCCTACAATGAGCAGTTCTTC,CATSDQGFRVGGSYNEQFF
TRBV7-9,-,TRBJ2-5,TRBD2,TGTGCCAGCAGCTTGACTAGCGGGGGGCTCCAAGAGACCCAGTACTTC,CASSLTSGGLQETQYF